This T cell receptor beta chain was recovered during a study of T cell responses to AZD1222 COVID-19 vaccine. Trimming cost V 4 bases and J 7 bases; bases outside gene matches: 8. The CDR3 loop spans 15 amino acids. The germline V gene has CDR1 SGHRS and CDR2 YFSETQ. Clones were read by immunoSEQ multiplex PCR, and TCRdb kept only the in-frame ones, dropping some. Of 75,000 to 90,000 clones listed, roughly 84% were seen once; the top ten hold about 13%. The material was peripheral blood, obtained on day 0 of AZD1222 vaccination. The chain employs TRBV5-1 and TRBJ2-2, with 9 bases fitting TRBD1. The clonotype comes from an adult in good health. Here the CDR3 reads CASSEDRGVIGELFF. CDR3 in DNA: TGCGCCAGCAGCGAGGACAGGGGCGTTATCGGGGAGCTGTTTTTT.